The 29 T cell receptor beta chains in this list originate from one sample, sequenced in a study of cytomegalovirus exposure and HLA in healthy donors. Generated by immunoSEQ multiplex PCR, the TCRdb table keeps only in-frame clones and is missing some. Here the sample spans over 110,000 clones, approximately 87% being singletons. The sample was PBMCs. All receptors come from a man aged 18 to 29 in good health and CMV-seronegative.

The rearrangement uses TRBV30 and TRBJ2-7; weak D call: TRBD2 (7 bases). The CDR3 contains 15 residues. From germline, CDR1 is GTSNPN and CDR2 SVGIG (reference sequence). V was shortened by 7 bases and J by 5 bases, with 24 bases between the two germline ends. CDR3 residues: CALRGAGLGFHEQYF. In DNA, the CDR3 is TGTGCCTTACGGGGGGCTGGGTTAGGTTTTCACGAGCAGTACTTC.

The rearrangement uses TRBV5-1 and TRBJ2-2; possibly TRBD2 for D (6 bases). The CDR3 length is 15 residues. V was pared by 5 bases and J by 1 base, with 12 bases between. The germline V gene encodes CDR1 SGHRS and CDR2 YFSETQ. In DNA form, the CDR3 reads TGCGCCAGCAGACTGGCGGGGTTGAACACCGGGGAGCTGTTTTTT. This encodes CASRLAGLNTGELFF.

This chain connects TRBV5-1 to TRBJ2-1; no clear D gene. The CDR3 is 13 amino acids. V lost 4 bases and J lost 10, with 15 bases in between. Germline CDR1 SGHRS, CDR2 YFSETQ. The CDR3 DNA follows: TGCGCCAGCAGCCAAATCAGCGCGCGGGAGCAGTTCTTC. It codes for CASSQISAREQFF.

V gene TRBV4-1 combines with J gene TRBJ2-6; D ambiguous. The germline CDR1 and CDR2 sequences are MGHRA and YSYEKL. The CDR3 has 19 residues. V was clipped by 5 bases and J by 1 base, with 21 bases between them. Here the CDR3 reads CASSIKTLLGPSGANVLTF. The CDR3 DNA sequence: TGCGCCAGCAGCATTAAGACCTTATTGGGCCCTTCTGGGGCCAACGTCCTGACTTTC.

This clone was detected only a few times. In DNA form, the CDR3 reads TGTGCCAGCAGCTTAGGCGCCAGGGGAAACTCACCCCTCCACTTT. Residues: CASSLGARGNSPLHF. The rearrangement uses TRBV7-8 and TRBJ1-6; TRBD1 might be the D (6 bases). CDR3 length: 15 residues. The germline V gene encodes CDR1 SGHVS and CDR2 FQNEAQ. V lost 1 base and J lost 10, with 14 bases in between.

To note about this clone: The sample holds other DNA sequences that translate to the same CDR3. The rearrangement uses TRBV2 and TRBJ2-2; TRBD1 aligns across 7 bases. The CDR3 has 15 amino acids. V dropped 5 bases and J dropped 4; count of bases not matched to a gene: 7. Germline V CDR1 and CDR2: SNHLY, FYNNEI. CDR3 in amino acids: CASSPDRASTGELFF. CDR3 in DNA: TGTGCCAGCAGTCCTGACAGGGCGAGCACCGGGGAGCTGTTTTTT.

The chain has TRBV7-9 and TRBJ2-7; no firm D call. This CDR3 comprises 12 residues. The germline V gene has CDR1 SEHNR and CDR2 FQNEAQ (reference sequence). The ends were cut back, 5 bases at V and 5 bases at J, with 10 bases in the middle. CDR3 sequence (DNA): TGTGCCAGCAGCCCCAGACTCAACGAGCAGTACTTC. This codes for CASSPRLNEQYF.

The rearrangement joins TRBV10-1 to TRBJ2-3; possibly TRBD2 for D (6 bases). This CDR3 contains 16 residues. The germline V and J ends were trimmed by 0 bases and 0 bases, with 10 bases remaining between them. Germline values: CDR1 WNHNN, CDR2 SYGVQD (reference sequence). CDR3 nucleotides: TGCGCCAGCAGTGAGTCGGGACTTACGAGCACAGATACGCAGTATTTT. Its protein is CASSESGLTSTDTQYF.

The chain recombines TRBV2 with TRBJ2-7; maybe TRBD1 (5 bases). This CDR3 contains 13 residues. The germline CDR1 and CDR2 sequences are SNHLY and FYNNEI. The V end was cut by 8 bases, the J end by 7 bases, with 18 bases between. DNA of the CDR3: TGTGCCAGCGGCCGAGACAGCGCGAGAGAGCAGTACTTC. It yields the protein CASGRDSAREQYF.

The V call is TRBV6-5, the J call TRBJ1-5; 7 positions match TRBD1. The J segment lost 7 bases and the V segment lost 6 bases, leaving 9 bases of the junction unmatched. The CDR3 totals 14 residues. CDR1 and CDR2 from the germline V gene are MNHEY and SVGAGI. Here the CDR3 reads CASSPTGLGQPQHF. CDR3 in DNA: TGTGCCAGCAGCCCGACAGGGCTAGGACAGCCCCAGCATTTT.

The V and J genes are TRBV27 and TRBJ2-2, with D perhaps matching TRBD2 (5 bases). CDR3 length: 17 residues. CDR1 is MNHEY and CDR2 is SMNVEV in the germline V gene (reference sequence). V was cut by 2 bases and J by 7 bases, with 20 bases left in between. The CDR3, as DNA: TGTGCCAGCAGTTTACTTCCCCCGGGCCCCGGGGACGGGGAGCTGTTTTTT. Translating gives CASSLLPPGPGDGELFF.

The chain carries TRBV19 and TRBJ2-5; no firm D call. The germline V gene has CDR1 LNHDA and CDR2 SQIVND (reference sequence). CDR3 length: 12 residues. Trimming took off 7 bases at V and 7 bases at J, with 13 bases between the two ends. The CDR3 loop reads CASNPGRGTQYF. The DNA for the CDR3 is TGTGCCAGTAATCCGGGTCGTGGGACCCAGTACTTC.

V and J are TRBV18 and TRBJ2-7; 7 nucleotides line up with TRBD1. J was trimmed by 0 bases and V by 3 bases; bases with no gene match: 8. Germline V CDR1 and CDR2: KGHSH, LQKENI. There are 16 residues in the CDR3. The CDR3 DNA follows: TGTGCCAGCTCACCCGGACAGGCCACGTTCTCCTACGAGCAGTACTTC. This encodes CASSPGQATFSYEQYF.

This sequence joins TRBV28 and TRBJ2-1; D is ambiguous. There are 14 residues in the CDR3. V was trimmed by 2 bases and J by 3 bases, leaving 8 bases between them. Germline V gene lookup returns CDR1 MDHEN and CDR2 SYDVKM. The CDR3 protein is CASSLADIYNEQFF. The DNA for the CDR3 is TGTGCCAGCAGTTTAGCCGACATCTACAATGAGCAGTTCTTC. The full variable domain, rest sourced from reference TRBV28 and TRBJ2-1, is DVKVTQSSRYLVKRTGEKVFLECVQDMDHENMFWYRQDPGLGLRLIYFSYDVKMKEKGDIPEGYSVSREKKERFSLILESASTNQTSMYLCASSLADIYNEQFFGPGTRLTVL.

The chain couples TRBV30 to TRBJ1-2, with D uncertain. The CDR3 runs to 12 residues. Germline V gene lookup returns CDR1 GTSNPN and CDR2 SVGIG (reference sequence). Trimming took 3 bases from V and 7 from J, leaving 12 bases between them. As DNA, the CDR3 is TGTGCCTGGAGCGTTCGGTGGAGTGGCTACACCTTC. Translation: CAWSVRWSGYTF.

The chain recombines TRBV19 with TRBJ1-5; TRBD1 might be the D (5 bases). Germline loops: CDR1 LNHDA, CDR2 SQIVND (reference sequence). The CDR3 sequence is 14 residues long. Deletions cut 5 bases from V and 0 bases from J, with 8 bases between. Here the CDR3 DNA reads TGTGCCAGTAGTCTTAGGGGTAGCAATCAGCCCCAGCATTTT. As protein: CASSLRGSNQPQHF.

This chain uses TRBV6-6 with TRBJ1-5, with 7 bases matching TRBD1. The CDR3 runs to 16 residues. V was clipped by 0 bases and J by 4 bases; unmatched bases: 6. The V gene's germline CDR1 is MNHNY and CDR2 SVGAGI (reference sequence). The CDR3 nucleotides read TGTGCCAGCAGTTACTCGAAGGCAGGGGGGAATCAGCCCCAGCATTTT. Translation: CASSYSKAGGNQPQHF.

The V and J genes are TRBV2 and TRBJ1-4; TRBD1 is a possible D gene (5 bases). The CDR3 has 14 amino acids. V dropped 4 bases and J dropped 3 bases, with 9 bases sitting between them. Germline V gene lookup returns CDR1 SNHLY and CDR2 FYNNEI. The chain's CDR3 is CASSAWGSNEKLFF. CDR3 DNA sequence: TGTGCCAGCAGTGCATGGGGCTCTAATGAAAAACTGTTTTTT.

This sequence joins TRBV2 and TRBJ2-1, with TRBD2 matching over 10 bases. Germline V gene sequence: CDR1 SNHLY, CDR2 FYNNEI. The trim removed 0 bases at V and 5 bases at J, leaving 7 bases unmatched. CDR3 length: 17 residues. This chain's CDR3 is CASSEARAGGPNNEQFF. Written as DNA, the CDR3 is TGTGCCAGCAGTGAAGCCCGAGCGGGGGGGCCTAACAATGAGCAGTTCTTC.

The gene calls are TRBV4-2 and TRBJ2-3, with D possibly matching TRBD2 (7 bases). Trimming pared 1 base from V and 2 bases from J, leaving 13 bases between. Germline lookup yields CDR1 LGHNA and CDR2 YNFKEQ. The CDR3 runs to 16 residues. CDR3 sequence: CASSQGPGGPTDTQYF. CDR3 nucleotide sequence: TGTGCCAGCAGCCAAGGACCGGGGGGCCCCACAGATACGCAGTATTTT.

The genes are TRBV10-2 and TRBJ2-2, with a tentative D call TRBD2 (5 bases). This CDR3 contains 12 residues. The germline V gene has CDR1 WSHSY and CDR2 SAAADI. Trimming removed 4 bases from V and 6 bases from J, with 6 bases in between. The chain's CDR3 is CASSGRSGELFF. CDR3 bases: TGCGCCAGCAGTGGGAGGTCCGGGGAGCTGTTTTTT.

The rearrangement uses TRBV30 and TRBJ1-1; the D gene is possibly TRBD1 (5 bases). V lost 5 bases, J lost 3 bases, and 13 bases lay in between. CDR3 length: 13 amino acids. The germline V gene has CDR1 GTSNPN and CDR2 SVGIG (reference sequence). CDR3 in amino acids: CAWSSWGYTEAFF. The DNA for the CDR3 is TGTGCCTGGTCCTCGTGGGGCTACACTGAAGCTTTCTTT.

The V gene is TRBV5-1, the J gene TRBJ2-2; D is perhaps TRBD2 (7 bases). Germline V lookup: CDR1 SGHRS, CDR2 YFSETQ. The CDR3 loop spans 17 amino acids. V was shortened by 0 bases and J by 2 bases, with 14 bases between the two germline ends. The chain's CDR3 is CASSLAPGGGNTGELFF. The CDR3 DNA sequence: TGCGCCAGCAGCTTGGCCCCGGGGGGCGGAAACACCGGGGAGCTGTTTTTT.

This clone was detected only once. The chain couples TRBV9 to TRBJ2-5; 8 bases fit TRBD2. From germline, CDR1 is SGDLS and CDR2 YYNGEE. The CDR3 runs to 14 residues. The junction had 4 bases not matched to a gene; V was cut back by 3 bases and J by 3 bases. The CDR3 DNA reads as TGTGCCAGCAGCGCTCGGGGACTAGAAGAGACCCAGTACTTC. It translates to CASSARGLEETQYF.

The CDR3 spells CASRQQGLEQYF. Here the CDR3 DNA reads TGTGCCAGCAGGCAACAGGGGCTCGAGCAGTACTTC. This sequence joins TRBV7-2 and TRBJ2-7; 7 bases line up with TRBD1. CDR3 length: 12 amino acids. The germline gives CDR1 SGHTA, CDR2 FQGNSA. V trimming: 6 bases; J trimming: 6 bases; junction bases outside the gene matches: 5.

The chain is built from TRBV28 and TRBJ1-2; unclear D gene. The CDR3 covers 14 residues. Germline CDR1 reads MDHEN; CDR2 reads SYDVKM. V was clipped by 0 bases and J by 6 bases, with 11 bases between them. This CDR3 is CASSLWVYNDGYTF. Here the CDR3 DNA reads TGTGCCAGCAGTTTATGGGTGTACAACGATGGCTACACCTTC.

The table lists this clone with a few counts. CDR3 sequence reads: CASSESLLGPDTQYF. DNA for the CDR3: TGTGCCAGCAGTGAAAGTTTACTAGGCCCAGATACGCAGTATTTT. V gene TRBV25-1 combines with J gene TRBJ2-3, with D tentatively TRBD2 (5 bases). Germline V gene sequence: CDR1 MGHDK, CDR2 SYGVNS. The CDR3 extends over 15 amino acids. V lost 2 bases and J lost 4, with 13 bases in between.

The CDR3 region is CASTDNSRRRESGNEQFF. The DNA of the CDR3 is TGCGCCAGCACCGACAACTCGAGACGACGGGAGTCAGGCAATGAGCAGTTCTTC. This chain joins TRBV5-1 and TRBJ2-1, with D possibly matching TRBD2 (6 bases). The CDR3 totals 18 residues. Germline V lookup: CDR1 SGHRS, CDR2 YFSETQ. The germline V and J ends were trimmed by 6 bases and 6 bases, with 28 bases remaining between them.

The chain has TRBV29-1 and TRBJ2-4, with a possible D match to TRBD1 (6 bases). V dropped 0 bases and J dropped 6 bases, with 12 bases sitting between them. This CDR3 is 14 amino acids long. The germline V gene has CDR1 SQVTM and CDR2 ANQGSEA. In DNA, the CDR3 is TGCAGCGTTGAAGACAGGGGACAAGGAAACATTCAGTACTTC. Residues: CSVEDRGQGNIQYF.